This TCR beta chain was retrieved from a study of T-cell reconstitution after alpha-beta-depleted transplantation in children. Study findings and constraints: Newly generated T cells supplied most T-cell counts and diversity one year post-transplant. Some patients' high day-60 TCRbeta diversity was attributed to recipient cells surviving conditioning.

Researchers prepared the TCRbeta library using unique molecular identifiers, the study reports. MiXCR, run by TCRdb on the PCR reads, gives a single entry per CDR3 protein. The sample shows hundreds of thousands of distinct CDR3 sequences, approximately 17% of them seen only once. The CDR3 has 17 residues. Germline V gene data show CDR1 as MNHEY and CDR2 as SVGAGI. V lost 0 bases to trimming and J lost 0 bases, with 15 bases between them. A note on this clonotype: What it recognizes is unknown.

The source material was PBMCs, mostly from graft donor cells, sampled 360 days after TCRalphabeta/CD19-depleted stem cell transplant. This receptor was identified in a male patient aged 2 to 9 who had a stem cell transplant for acute lymphoblastic leukemia, so the T cells may come from the graft donor. The chain joins TRBV6-5 to TRBJ2-7, with no clear D. DNA of the CDR3: TGTGCCAGCAGTTACTCGAATCGGTTAAGTCGCTCCTACGAGCAGTACTTC. Its protein product is CASSYSNRLSRSYEQYF.